The entry below gives a single T cell receptor (beta chain) sequence along with its context. Its antigen is not known. The sample is drawn from a study of post-analysis software for immune sequencing data. Study context: Secondary progressive, relapsing-remitting and progressive-relapsing multiple sclerosis were among the included disease courses. Study results and limitations: TRBV5-6, TRBV5-1 and TRBV20-1 were among roughly 5 TRBV segments more frequent in patients than controls.

Prepared libraries of TCR beta cDNA carried unique molecular identifiers. From around 1 to 9.1 million T cells, roughly 0.5 million cDNA molecules were obtained. MiXCR, applied by TCRdb to the PCR reads, yields one record per CDR3 protein. This table holds some 450,000 distinct CDR3 sequences, 40% to 55% found once. V was cut by 1 base and J by 14 bases, with 16 bases left in between. CDR3 length: 13 amino acids. CDR1 is LGHNA, CDR2 YNFKEQ, per germline. The J gene is TRBJ2-3, the V gene TRBV4-2; weak D call: TRBD2 (6 bases). Sequencing was done on a sample of blood. This receptor was taken from a girl aged 10-17 years with multiple sclerosis. The CDR3: CASSQVTLGTLYF. DNA of the CDR3: TGTGCCAGCAGCCAAGTAACCCTCGGGACTCTGTATTTT.